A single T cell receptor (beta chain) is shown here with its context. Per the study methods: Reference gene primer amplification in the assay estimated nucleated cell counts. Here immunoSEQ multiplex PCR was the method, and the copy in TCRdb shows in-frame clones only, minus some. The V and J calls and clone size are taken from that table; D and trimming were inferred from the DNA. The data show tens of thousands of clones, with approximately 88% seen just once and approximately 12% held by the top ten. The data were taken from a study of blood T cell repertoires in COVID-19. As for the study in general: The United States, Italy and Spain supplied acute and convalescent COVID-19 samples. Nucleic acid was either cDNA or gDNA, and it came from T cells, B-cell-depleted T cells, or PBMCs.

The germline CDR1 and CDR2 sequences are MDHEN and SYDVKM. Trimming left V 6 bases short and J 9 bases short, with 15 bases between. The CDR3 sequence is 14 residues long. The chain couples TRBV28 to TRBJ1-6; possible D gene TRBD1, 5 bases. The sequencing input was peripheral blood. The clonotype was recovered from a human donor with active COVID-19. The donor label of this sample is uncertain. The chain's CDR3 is CASRAQEGVSPLHF. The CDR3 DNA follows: TGTGCCAGCAGGGCCCAAGAAGGGGTTTCACCCCTCCACTTT.